What follows is one T cell receptor (beta chain) and its context. This clonotype was observed a few times. Its antigen is still unknown. No per-base quality is available; no much larger clone lies one base away. The source of the sample is a study of T cells after yellow fever vaccination (dated by TCRdb to between 2018 and 2021). Regarding the research as a whole: The SMART-Seq v4 Ultra Low Input RNA kit was used to prepare libraries from fractions with low cell numbers. To follow T-cell clones before and after primary and booster YFV17D yellow fever vaccination, bulk TCR alpha and beta repertoires were sequenced over time. Two healthy male donors, one aged 18 to 29 and one aged 30 to 39 years, were included in the cohort. Bulk PBMC replicates and cell subsets were isolated from blood drawn at multiple timepoints before and after both primary and secondary immunization.

Sequencer: Illumina NovaSeq 6000. TCR cDNA was synthesized by 5'RACE template switching, through which a universal primer site and unique molecular identifiers were introduced. cDNA synthesis was primed from both the TCR alpha and TCR beta constant segments. Libraries were amplified in two PCR steps, with sample barcodes and sequencing adapters added in the second step. Sequencing of libraries was done on Illumina HiSeq 2500 (2x100 bp) or NovaSeq (2x150 bp). Per the authors' processing: MIGEC handled demultiplexing of reads and collapsing into UMI consensus sequences, while MiXCR performed V(D)J alignment. Vaccine-responding clonotypes were identified with edgeR using replicate PBMC samples, with FDR below 0.01 and a log2 fold change above 5 up to day 15 being required. Each bulk clonotype received a CD4 or CD8 identity based on whether the sequenced CD4 or CD8 repertoire contained that clonotype at higher abundance. TCRdb reprocessing: public reads trimmed at Q25 with fastp, clones called with MiXCR, in-frame beta chains kept. Entries that share a CDR3 protein sequence are merged under the most common genes and DNA. V and J calls and clone size were set by TCRdb, not the authors. The sample contains approximately 330,000 distinct CDR3 sequences, around 12% of them found a single time. The top ten clonotypes cover 3.2% of the sample.

In the germline V gene, CDR1 corresponds to SGHAT and CDR2 to FQNNGV. The CDR3 numbers 13 residues from cysteine through phenylalanine. Just CDR3 DNA is preserved here, 39 bases in frame from base 1. Clipping removes 4 bases from V and 7 bases from J, with 3 as the unmatched junction base count. The label giving this sample's treatment or condition can be read as: live attenuated yellow fever vaccine strain. PBMCs were isolated from peripheral blood using a standard Ficoll-Paque protocol. Dynabeads CD4 and CD8 positive selection kits were used to isolate the CD4 and CD8 T-cell fractions. TriZol was used to extract RNA from bulk PBMCs, from CD4 and CD8 fractions, and from dextramer-positive and dextramer-negative fractions. Study-level results and caveats: A small fraction of clonotypes showed up in both the CD4 and CD8 compartments, probably as a result of convergent recombination. The secondary T-cell response was weaker than the primary response but faster, peaking on day 5 instead of day 15. Because the study included only a couple of donors, the extent to which the findings can be generalized is limited. After the booster, most of the clones that had expanded following primary vaccination were detected again (almost 98% of CD4 and around 88% of CD8), which suggests that memory was broadly maintained. Computational filtering was required because FACS-sorted repertoires could contain abundant contaminating clonotypes from the bulk population.

The sequence links TRBV11-2 to TRBJ1-3; 8 nucleotides in the junction match TRBD1. Specimen: CD4+ T cells sorted from PBMCs, collected 15 days after the yellow fever booster vaccination. The TCR was taken from a man aged 18 to 29 who received the YFV17D yellow fever vaccine. The DNA sequence is as follows: TGTGCCAGCAGCTCGACAGGGGACAACACCATATATTTT. Translated, it gives CASSSTGDNTIYF.